This is a list of T cell receptor beta chains from one sample in a study of blood T cell repertoires in COVID-19. The method was immunoSEQ multiplex PCR; TCRdb's version includes in-frame clones alone and lacks a portion of them. The sample records 60,000 or so clones, around 89% being singletons. The sequenced sample consisted of peripheral blood. The receptors derive from a man in his 60s with acute or convalescent COVID-19. CDR3s include the opening cysteine and the closing phenylalanine or tryptophan. The order of the fields is J gene, D gene, clone size, V gene, CDR3 protein, CDR3 DNA. D genes are given only for firm matches. Clone size appears in some rows only: once, few, many, or a class for an expanded clone.

>TRBJ2-4|.|.|TRBV6-2/TRBV6-3
CASSPTGAKNIQYF
TGTGCCAGCAGTCCCACAGGAGCCAAAAACATTCAGTACTTC
>TRBJ2-2|TRBD1|.|TRBV13
CASSPRDRATGELFF
TGTGCCAGCAGCCCCCGGGACAGGGCGACCGGGGAGCTGTTTTTT
>TRBJ2-1|.|.|TRBV5-1
CASSLEPGAVNEQFF
TGCGCCAGCAGCTTGGAACCAGGGGCCGTTAATGAGCAGTTCTTC
>TRBJ2-7|TRBD1|.|TRBV7-2
CASSLMLGTGRYEQYF
TGTGCCAGCAGCTTAATGCTAGGGACAGGTCGGTACGAGCAGTACTTC
>TRBJ2-3|.|.|TRBV6-5
CASRRAGTSTDTQYF
TGTGCCAGCAGGAGGGCGGGGACCTCCACAGATACGCAGTATTTT
>TRBJ1-3|.|.|TRBV27
CASSLGRAGNTIYF
TGTGCCAGCAGTTTAGGCAGGGCTGGAAACACCATATATTTT
>TRBJ1-1|.|.|TRBV5-1
CASSLGEGNTEAFF
TGCGCCAGCAGCTTGGGTGAGGGAAACACTGAAGCTTTCTTT
>TRBJ1-3|.|.|TRBV6-5
CASSRTFGNTIYF
TGTGCCAGCAGTCGGACATTTGGAAACACCATATATTTT
>TRBJ1-2|.|.|TRBV3-1/TRBV3-2
CASSHFTGSYGYTF
TGTGCCAGCAGCCATTTCACAGGGAGCTATGGCTACACCTTC
>TRBJ2-2|.|.|TRBV6-1
CASSERGGRGNTGELFF
TGTGCCAGCAGTGAAAGGGGGGGGAGAGGTAACACCGGGGAGCTGTTTTTT
>TRBJ2-7|TRBD1|.|TRBV11-2
CASSLDTGGYEQYF
TGTGCCAGCAGCTTAGACACAGGGGGCTACGAGCAGTACTTC
>TRBJ1-5|.|.|TRBV6-1
CASSEAGVEQHF
TGTGCCAGCAGTGAAGCAGGGGTCGAGCAGCATTTT
>TRBJ1-1|TRBD1|once|TRBV12-3/TRBV12-4
CASARQGVKAFF
TGTGCCAGCGCCCGACAGGGAGTAAAAGCTTTCTTT
>TRBJ1-1|TRBD1|.|TRBV6-1
CASSDQGADTEAFF
TGTGCCAGCAGTGATCAGGGGGCCGACACTGAAGCTTTCTTT
>TRBJ2-7|TRBD2|.|TRBV6-1
CASSEIAGPGGGEQYF
TGTGCCAGCAGTGAAATCGCAGGGCCCGGGGGGGGCGAGCAGTACTTC
>TRBJ2-7|.|.|TRBV3-1/TRBV3-2
CASSQARSKSSYEQYF
TGTGCCAGCAGCCAAGCAAGGAGTAAAAGCTCCTACGAGCAGTACTTC
>TRBJ1-5|TRBD1|.|TRBV4-1
CASSHPGQGASDQHF
TGCGCCAGCAGCCATCCGGGACAGGGGGCATCGGACCAGCATTTT
>TRBJ2-6|TRBD1|.|TRBV10-1
CARKNFRGHRSGANVLTF
TGCGCCAGGAAAAATTTCAGGGGGCACCGCTCTGGGGCCAACGTCCTGACTTTC
>TRBJ1-6|.|.|TRBV27
CASSFGQGTNSPLHF
TGTGCCAGCAGTTTCGGGCAGGGGACAAATTCACCCCTCCACTTT
>TRBJ1-1|.|once|TRBV19
CASQTDYLGGGDTEAFF
TGTGCCAGCCAAACCGATTATCTTGGTGGGGGGGACACTGAAGCTTTCTTT
>TRBJ1-5|.|.|TRBV12-3/TRBV12-4
CASKRGSNQPQHF
TGTGCCAGTAAAAGGGGGAGCAATCAGCCCCAGCATTTT
>TRBJ1-5|TRBD1|.|TRBV29-1
CSVLGTGYPPQPQHF
TGCAGCGTTTTGGGGACAGGGTATCCCCCTCAGCCCCAGCATTTT
>TRBJ2-7|TRBD2|.|TRBV2
CASGNGGKVHEQYF
TGTGCCAGCGGGAACGGGGGGAAGGTCCACGAGCAGTACTTC
>TRBJ1-3|.|.|TRBV9
CASSASQGPSGNTIYF
TGTGCCAGCAGCGCCTCACAGGGACCCTCTGGAAACACCATATATTTT
>TRBJ2-7|TRBD2|.|TRBV6-5
CASSTSGGVYEQYF
TGTGCCAGCAGCACTAGCGGGGGTGTTTACGAGCAGTACTTC
>TRBJ1-2|TRBD1|once|TRBV9
CASSSHRGTYGYTF
TGTGCCAGCAGCTCCCACAGGGGAACCTATGGCTACACCTTC
>TRBJ1-2|.|once|TRBV6-4
CASSGPRGYTF
TGTGCCAGCAGTGGACCGAGGGGCTACACCTTC
>TRBJ1-5|.|.|TRBV28
CASSWSYRSNQPQHF
TGTGCCAGCAGTTGGAGTTACAGGAGCAATCAGCCCCAGCATTTT
>TRBJ2-1|.|.|TRBV6-2/TRBV6-3
CASSYPGSYNEQFF
TGTGCCAGCAGTTACCCGGGTAGCTACAATGAGCAGTTCTTC
>TRBJ1-1|.|.|TRBV2
CASSEEAGLKAFF
TGTGCCAGCAGTGAAGAGGCAGGTCTAAAAGCTTTCTTT
>TRBJ2-5|TRBD1|.|TRBV5-4
CASSTRSGTVGETQYF
TGTGCCAGCAGTACTAGGTCCGGGACAGTCGGGGAGACCCAGTACTTC
>TRBJ1-2|.|.|TRBV27
CASSQGNGYTF
TGTGCCAGCAGCCAGGGTAATGGCTACACCTTC
>TRBJ1-4|TRBD1|.|TRBV5-6
CASSLWDRSNEKLFF
TGTGCCAGCAGCCTGTGGGACAGGAGTAATGAAAAACTGTTTTTT
>TRBJ1-5|TRBD1|.|TRBV7-3
CASSLDRAQPQHF
TGTGCCAGCAGCTTAGACAGGGCTCAGCCCCAGCATTTT
>TRBJ2-3|.|.|TRBV29-1
CSVDGQNTDTQYF
TGCAGCGTTGACGGACAGAACACAGATACGCAGTATTTT
>TRBJ1-6|TRBD1|.|TRBV5-1
CASSLEGQTYNSPLHF
TGCGCCAGCAGCTTGGAGGGACAGACATATAATTCACCCCTCCACTTT
>TRBJ1-3|.|.|TRBV10-3
CAISASGGYGNTIYF
TGTGCCATCAGTGCTTCGGGTGGATATGGAAACACCATATATTTT
>TRBJ1-2|.|.|TRBV9
CASSVAGYGYTF
TGTGCCAGCAGCGTTGCAGGGTATGGCTACACCTTC
>TRBJ2-7|TRBD1|.|TRBV14
CASSHAGQGTYEQYF
TGTGCCAGCAGCCACGCGGGACAGGGAACCTACGAGCAGTACTTC
>TRBJ1-4|TRBD1|.|TRBV2
CASTFGGGTGGEKLFF
TGTGCCAGCACCTTTGGAGGCGGGACAGGGGGTGAAAAACTGTTTTTT
>TRBJ2-7|.|.|TRBV14
CASSLLAGGGYEQYF
TGTGCCAGCAGCCTACTGGCCGGGGGTGGCTACGAGCAGTACTTC